This T cell receptor beta chain was observed in a study of cytomegalovirus exposure and HLA in healthy donors. Germline V gene data show CDR1 as LNHDA and CDR2 as SQIVND (reference sequence). CDR3 size: 14 residues. The ends lost 5 bases at V and 3 bases at J; junction bases unmatched: 2. This PCR relied on a set of 60 Vbeta primers and 13 Jbeta primers. The assay was immunoSEQ multiplex PCR, and TCRdb's table has in-frame clones only and misses some. This sample carries around 200,000 clones, 77% of them seen once, and the ten largest clones take around 3.2%. Study results and limitations: Some V segments could not be told apart, so they were left out, TRBV6-2 and TRBV6-3 among them. Presence/absence analyses supposed approximately even sequencing depth among donors. DRB1 had the most TCR associations and HLA-C the fewest, a later analysis found, with rates varying by HLA locus. For most subjects, TCR beta sequences were reported to predict HLA-A and HLA-B alleles with accuracy.

Turning to this clone: Its target is not known.

The receptor was isolated from a female donor in good health and CMV-seronegative. The chain joins TRBV19 to TRBJ2-1; 9 positions agree with TRBD1. Sequenced: PBMCs. The CDR3 sequence: CASSWDRDYNEQFF. The CDR3 DNA reads as TGTGCCAGTAGTTGGGACAGGGACTACAATGAGCAGTTCTTC.